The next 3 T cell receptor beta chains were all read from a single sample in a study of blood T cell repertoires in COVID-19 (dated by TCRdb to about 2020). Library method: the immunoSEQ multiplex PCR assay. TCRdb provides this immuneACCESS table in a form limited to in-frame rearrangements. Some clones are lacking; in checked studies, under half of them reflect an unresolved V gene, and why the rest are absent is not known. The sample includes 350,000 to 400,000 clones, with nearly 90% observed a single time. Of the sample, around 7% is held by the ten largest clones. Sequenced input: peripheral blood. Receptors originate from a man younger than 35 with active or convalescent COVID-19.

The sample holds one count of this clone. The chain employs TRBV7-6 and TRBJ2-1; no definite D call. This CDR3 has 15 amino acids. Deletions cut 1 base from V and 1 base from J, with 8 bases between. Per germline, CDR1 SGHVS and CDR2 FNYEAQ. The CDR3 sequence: CASSLEVTSYNEQFF. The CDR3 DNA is TGTGCCAGCAGCTTAGAAGTTACATCCTACAATGAGCAGTTCTTC. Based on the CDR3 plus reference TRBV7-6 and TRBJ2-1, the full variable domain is GAGVSQSPRYKVTKRGQDVALRCDPISGHVSLYWYRQALGQGPEFLTYFNYEAQQDKSGLPNDRFSAERPEGSISTLTIQRTEQRDSAMYRCASSLEVTSYNEQFFGPGTRLTVL.

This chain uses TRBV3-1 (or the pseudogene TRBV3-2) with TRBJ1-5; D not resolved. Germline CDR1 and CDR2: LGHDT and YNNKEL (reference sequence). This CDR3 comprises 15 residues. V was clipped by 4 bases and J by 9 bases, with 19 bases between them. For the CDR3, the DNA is TGTGCCAGCAGCCTGGGCCAAAACAGAATGTGGCCCCAGCATTTT. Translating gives CASSLGQNRMWPQHF.

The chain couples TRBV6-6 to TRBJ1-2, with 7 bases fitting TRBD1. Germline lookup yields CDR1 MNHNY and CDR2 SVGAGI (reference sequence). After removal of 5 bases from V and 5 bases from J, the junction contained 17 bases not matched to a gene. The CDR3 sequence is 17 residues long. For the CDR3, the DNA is TGTGCCAGCAGTCCATGGAACCCGACAGGGACCCTTTATGGCTACACCTTC. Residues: CASSPWNPTGTLYGYTF.